This T cell receptor beta chain was sequenced for a study of OX40 agonist ivuxolimab in advanced cancers. Looking at the study overall: Ivuxolimab, which targeted the costimulatory receptor OX40 (CD134), was an agonistic, fully human IgG2 monoclonal antibody. Intravenous ivuxolimab was administered to patients every 2 weeks at six dose levels: 0.01, 0.1, 0.3, 1.5, 3 and 10 mg/kg. Of the 50 to 55 patients in dose escalation, about 20 had hepatocellular carcinoma, some 15 had melanoma, 9 had renal cell carcinoma and 9 had head and neck cancer. In the dose-escalation cohort, 75% to 85% of patients were male, and the mean age was approximately 60 years with a range of roughly 23 to 90. Patients were allowed to have had prior anti-PD-1, anti-PD-L1 or anti-CTLA-4 therapy, and approximately 37% of the dose-escalation patients had been treated with checkpoint inhibitors. Three dose-escalation patients achieved partial responses, one with hepatocellular carcinoma and two with cutaneous melanoma. The purpose of peripheral TCRbeta sequencing was to test whether ivuxolimab changed TCR sequence diversity and led to clonal T-cell expansion. The paper describes the monotherapy dose-escalation part (N = 52 patients) of the phase I trial of ivuxolimab.

Genomic DNA was extracted from sorted cells for sequencing of the TCRbeta CDR3 region. The immunoSEQ Assay was used for sequencing of TCRbeta CDR3 regions. TCRdb limited this immuneACCESS table to in-frame rearrangements with V and J called. A share of clones is missing; checked studies link under half to unresolved V genes, and the rest is unexplained. The sample has roughly 58,000 clones on record, approximately 86% of them singletons. The ten most abundant clones make up over 2.5% of the sample. The trial excluded patients who had a history of autoimmune disease or who were on systemic immunosuppression. Peripheral blood for TCR sequencing was drawn from every dose cohort at baseline, at cycle 4 day 1 and at cycle 7 day 1. Samples were obtained from an open-label, multicenter, first-in-human phase I dose-escalation trial of ivuxolimab. Adults with locally advanced or metastatic melanoma, renal cell carcinoma, hepatocellular carcinoma or head and neck squamous cell carcinoma were enrolled in the trial. CD4+ and CD8+ T cells were sorted separately from peripheral blood before TCR sequencing.

What the study reported, not specific to this receptor: After ivuxolimab, more expanded clones were found on average in CD8+ T cells than in CD4+ T cells. In the 0.1-3.0 mg/kg groups, partial responders had among the lowest normalized peripheral clonal expansion, particularly in CD8+ T cells. The antigen specificity of the clonally expanded peripheral T cells was not determined. At doses of 0.1 to 3.0 mg/kg, clonal expansion of both CD4+ and CD8+ T cells in blood was seen between baseline and week 6. Low levels of normalized T-cell clonal expansion were also seen in some patients who did not respond.

For this clone: What antigen it recognizes has not been identified. The record has no base qualities; no much larger clone is one base away.

The sample in question was CD4+ or CD8+ T cells sorted from blood, obtained in a trial of the OX40 agonist ivuxolimab. This TCR derives from an adult with an advanced solid tumor such as melanoma, head and neck, liver or kidney cancer.

The DNA reads TGCGCCAGCAGCCCGGAGGGGGGCTCTGGCTACACCTTC. It translates to CASSPEGGSGYTF. The rearranged segments are TRBV5-1 and TRBJ1-2; TRBD1 could be the D gene, as 6 bases match. CDR1 SGHRS and CDR2 YFSETQ are derived from the germline V gene. V lost 4 bases and J lost 7 bases; the stretch between them is 14 bases long. The CDR3 measures 13 amino acids from cysteine to phenylalanine. Kept here is only the CDR3 DNA, which spans 39 bases and is read in frame from base 1. Where the CDR3 stops, the reference TRBV5-1 and TRBJ1-2 genes take over; the full variable domain is KAGVTQTPRYLIKTRGQQVTLSCSPISGHRSVSWYQQTPGQGLQFLFEYFSETQRNKGNFPGRFSGRQFSNSRSEMNVSTLELGDSALYLCASSPEGGSGYTFGSGTRLTVV.